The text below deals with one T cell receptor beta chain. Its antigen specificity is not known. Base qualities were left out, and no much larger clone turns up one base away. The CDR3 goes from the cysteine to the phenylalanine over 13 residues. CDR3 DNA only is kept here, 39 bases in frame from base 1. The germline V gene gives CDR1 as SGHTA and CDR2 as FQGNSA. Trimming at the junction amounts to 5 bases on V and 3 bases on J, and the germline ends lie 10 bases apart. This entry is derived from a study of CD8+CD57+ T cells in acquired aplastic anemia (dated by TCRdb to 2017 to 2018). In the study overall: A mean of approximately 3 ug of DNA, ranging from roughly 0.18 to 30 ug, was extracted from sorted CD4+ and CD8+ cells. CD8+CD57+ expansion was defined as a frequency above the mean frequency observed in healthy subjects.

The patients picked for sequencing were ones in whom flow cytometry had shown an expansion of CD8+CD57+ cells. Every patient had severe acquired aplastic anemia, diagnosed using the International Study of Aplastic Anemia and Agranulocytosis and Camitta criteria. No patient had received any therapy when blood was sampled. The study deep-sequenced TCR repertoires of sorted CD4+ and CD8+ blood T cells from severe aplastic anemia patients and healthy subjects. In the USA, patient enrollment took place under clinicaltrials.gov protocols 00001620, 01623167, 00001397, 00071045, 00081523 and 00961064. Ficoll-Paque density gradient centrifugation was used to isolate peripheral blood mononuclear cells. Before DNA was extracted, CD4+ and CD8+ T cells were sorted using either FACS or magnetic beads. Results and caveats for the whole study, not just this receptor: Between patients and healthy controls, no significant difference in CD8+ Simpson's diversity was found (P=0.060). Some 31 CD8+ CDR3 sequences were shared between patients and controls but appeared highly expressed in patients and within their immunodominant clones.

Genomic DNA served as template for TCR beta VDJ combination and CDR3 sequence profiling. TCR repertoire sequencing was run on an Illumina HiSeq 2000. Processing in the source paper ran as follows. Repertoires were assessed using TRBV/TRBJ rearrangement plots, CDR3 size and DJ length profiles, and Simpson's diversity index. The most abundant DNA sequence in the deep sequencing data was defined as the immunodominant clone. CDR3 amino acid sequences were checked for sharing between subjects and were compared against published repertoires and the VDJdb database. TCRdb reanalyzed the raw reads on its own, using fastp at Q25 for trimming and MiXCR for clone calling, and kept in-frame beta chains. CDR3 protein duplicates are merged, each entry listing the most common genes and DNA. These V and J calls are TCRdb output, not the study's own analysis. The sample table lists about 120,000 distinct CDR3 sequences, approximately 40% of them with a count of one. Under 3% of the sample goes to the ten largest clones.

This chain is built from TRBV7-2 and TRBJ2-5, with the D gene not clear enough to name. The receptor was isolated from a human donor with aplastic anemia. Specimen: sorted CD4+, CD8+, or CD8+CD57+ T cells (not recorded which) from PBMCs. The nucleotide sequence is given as TGTGCCAGCAGCCAAACGATGGAAGAGACCCAGTACTTC. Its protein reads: CASSQTMEETQYF.